This T cell receptor (beta chain) emerged from a study of cytotoxic CD8 clonotypes in ibrutinib-treated CLL. The germline V gene has CDR1 SGHAT and CDR2 FQNNGV. This CDR3 comprises 12 residues. V lost 6 bases to trimming and J lost 3 bases, with 7 bases between them. General study points: Sampling times differed between sustained-remission and progressing patients. Clonality went up at ibrutinib response and then declined back toward baseline at progression.

Produced via immunoSEQ multiplex PCR; TCRdb's table is partial and in-frame only. The sample lists fewer than 400,000 clones, 67% seen once, with under 8% in the top ten. About this clone itself: Its antigen is not identified.

This sequence joins TRBV11-2 and TRBJ2-3; no firm D call. Sequences were derived from PBMCs, sampled after 36 months of ibrutinib treatment. This clonotype was sampled from a human donor with chronic lymphocytic leukemia. In DNA, the CDR3 is TGTGCCAGCAGTCTATCGACAGATACGCAGTATTTT. It is translated as CASSLSTDTQYF. The variable domain in full, with the rest retrieved from reference TRBV11-2 and TRBJ2-3, is EAGVAQSPRYKIIEKRQSVAFWCNPISGHATLYWYQQILGQGPKLLIQFQNNGVVDDSQLPKDRFSAERLKGVDSTLKIQPAKLEDSAVYLCASSLSTDTQYFGPGTRLTVL.